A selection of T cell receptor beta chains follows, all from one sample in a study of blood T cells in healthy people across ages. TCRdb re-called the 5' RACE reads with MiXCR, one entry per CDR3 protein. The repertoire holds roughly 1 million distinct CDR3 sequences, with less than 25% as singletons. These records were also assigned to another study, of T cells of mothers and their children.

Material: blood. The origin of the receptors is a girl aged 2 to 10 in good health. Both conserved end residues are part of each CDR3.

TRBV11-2,CASSLAVWDPGVGAFF
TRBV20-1,CSARDGTASYGYTF
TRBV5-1,CASSPRWRTSGPLLSNEQFF
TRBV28,CASSDQGSWETQYF
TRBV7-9,CASRETREGNEKLFF
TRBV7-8,CASSLAGRRNTIYF
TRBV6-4,CASSDGGAGELFF
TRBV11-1,CASSSIGATEAFF
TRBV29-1,CSVSGLAEETQYF
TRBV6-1,CASSPKTGLDTEAFF
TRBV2,CASSPSGRFF
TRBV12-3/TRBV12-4,CASSLTTDRGHKLFF
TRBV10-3,CATLSGANEQFF
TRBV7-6,CASSPFGDREDEQYF
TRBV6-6,CASTETSGRRPEQFF
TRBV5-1,CASSGELGQGKPGANVLTF
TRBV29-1,CSVSKGYLGGYTF
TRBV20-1,CSARTSPHNEQFF
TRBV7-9,CASSLFPAQGAGYTF
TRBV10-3,CDISDIRTSGPNEQFF
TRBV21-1,CASSKRRVAKNIQYF
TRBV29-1,CSAGLVRETQYF
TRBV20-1,CSARNTRQGADTQYF
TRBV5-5,CASSLMGYTYEQYF
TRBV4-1,CASSQDLPSYEQYF
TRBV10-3,CAISETASIEAFF
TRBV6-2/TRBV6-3,CASSLGLAGKRDETQYF
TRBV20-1,CSATTSESSTDTQYF
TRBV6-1,CASSEGPVGNGYTF
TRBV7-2,CASSSPTGDEETQYF
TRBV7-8,CASSLLVAETQYF
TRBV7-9,CASSLAPGTGASGYTF
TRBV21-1,CAIHPGEQYF
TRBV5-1,CASSFGQLNTEAFF
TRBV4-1,CASSQAGAGTEAFF
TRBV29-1,CSVEGDGTKETQYF
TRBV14,CASQDGAEQETQYF
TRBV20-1,CSAGPSKTSTDTQYF
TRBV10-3,CAISASGGLFSGNTIYF
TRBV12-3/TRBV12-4,CASREDRGPLDTQYF
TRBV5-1,CASSTDRVEAFF
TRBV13,CASRTAPNTEAFF
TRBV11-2,CASSSFSGSQETQYF
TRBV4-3,CASSQDRATGTDTQYF
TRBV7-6,CASSPDREQYF
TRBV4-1,CASSQVRQALRTGNTIYF
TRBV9,CASSARTSFELEQFF
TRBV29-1,CSVLHQGSTDTQYF
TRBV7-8,CASSPGRTAINGYEQYF
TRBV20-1,CSATQLAGGNTGELFF
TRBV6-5,CASSYSGGGAVNEQFF